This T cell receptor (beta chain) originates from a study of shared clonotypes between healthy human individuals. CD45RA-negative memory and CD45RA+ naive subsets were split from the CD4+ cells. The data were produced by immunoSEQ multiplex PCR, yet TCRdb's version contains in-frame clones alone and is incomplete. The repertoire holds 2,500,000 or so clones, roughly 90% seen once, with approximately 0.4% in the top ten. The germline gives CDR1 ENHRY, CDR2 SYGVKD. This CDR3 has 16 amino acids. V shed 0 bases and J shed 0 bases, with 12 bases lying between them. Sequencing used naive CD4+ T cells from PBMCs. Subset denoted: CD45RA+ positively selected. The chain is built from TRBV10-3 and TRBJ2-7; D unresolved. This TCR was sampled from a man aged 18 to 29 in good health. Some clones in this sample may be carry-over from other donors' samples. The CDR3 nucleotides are TGTGCCATCAGTGAGTCGAGACCGGGCAGCTCCTACGAGCAGTACTTC. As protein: CAISESRPGSSYEQYF.